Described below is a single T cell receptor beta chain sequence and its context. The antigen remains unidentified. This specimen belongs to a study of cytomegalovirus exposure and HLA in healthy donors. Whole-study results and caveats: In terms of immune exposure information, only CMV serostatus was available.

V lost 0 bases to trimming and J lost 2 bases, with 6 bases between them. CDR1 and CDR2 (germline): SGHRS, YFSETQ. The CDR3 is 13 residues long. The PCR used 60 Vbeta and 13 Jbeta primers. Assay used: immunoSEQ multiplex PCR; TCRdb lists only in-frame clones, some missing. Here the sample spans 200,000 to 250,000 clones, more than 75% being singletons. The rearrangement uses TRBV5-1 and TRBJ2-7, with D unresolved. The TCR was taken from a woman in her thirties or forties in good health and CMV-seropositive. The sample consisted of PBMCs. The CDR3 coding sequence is TGCGCCAGCAGCTTGGACGCAGCCTACGAGCAGTACTTC. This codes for CASSLDAAYEQYF.